This TCR beta chain was captured in a study of CD8+ T cells in alopecia areata (dated by TCRdb to between 2018 and 2020). In the study overall: The treated patients took part in an open-label pilot trial in which moderate-to-severe alopecia areata was treated with oral tofacitinib at 5 to 10 mg twice daily. Tofacitinib was given for 6 to 18 months, followed by 6 months of follow-up off drug to assess delayed response and recurrence. High-throughput TCRbeta sequencing was used to examine T cell clonal expansion in alopecia areata in both the C3H/HeJ mouse model and human patients. In humans, TCRbeta sequencing was performed on scalp tissue and on sorted CD4+ and CD8+ peripheral blood T cells from healthy controls and from patients with patchy or totalis/universalis alopecia areata. Biopsies were taken from tofacitinib-treated patients at baseline and again at 4 and 24 weeks into treatment, and several of those patients also had a later scalp biopsy. Clonality in the scalp was compared among normal scalp (n=4), patchy alopecia areata scalp (n=8), and alopecia totalis/universalis scalp (n=8). The RNA source kit depended on sample type: the PAXgene miRNA kit for fixed scalp, the miRNeasy kit for PBMCs, and the RNeasy kit for mouse skin. immunoSEQ multiplex PCR using 35 Vbeta forward primers and 13 Jbeta reverse primers was used to amplify TCRbeta CDR3 regions. What the authors observed across the whole study: Compared with normal scalp, lesional scalp had higher clonality and more expanded CD8+ clones, particularly in alopecia totalis/universalis, a pattern that suggests antigenic drive. Resident alphabeta T cells in normal human skin are also sequenced, complicating scalp TCR repertoire analysis, unlike mouse skin dominated by gammadelta T cells. TCR sequences shared between patients were less clear than in mice, possibly partly because of HLA diversity in the patient population.

Points on this clone: It has no known antigen specificity. Base qualities are missing; no much larger clone stands one base away.

Libraries were constructed by the immunoSEQ multiplex PCR assay. RNA was extracted from all samples and reverse transcribed into cDNA, which served as template for TCR sequencing. First-strand cDNA was synthesized with SuperScript III using a 2:1 mix of oligo-dT and random hexamers. A synthetic immune receptor repertoire was used to assess amplification bias, and residual bias was removed computationally. Turning to the authors' computational methods: Raw reads were preprocessed to remove errors, and CDR3 was defined according to IMGT conventions as the region from the conserved cysteine to phenylalanine. To get clonality, Shannon entropy was normalized by log2 of the number of productive unique TCRs and the result was subtracted from 1. Whether each scalp clone was CD4 or CD8 was inferred by checking scalp TCRbeta sequences against the CD4 and CD8 repertoires from sorted blood. TCRdb provides this immuneACCESS table in a form limited to in-frame rearrangements. Some clones are lacking; in checked studies, under half of them reflect an unresolved V gene, and why the rest are absent is not known. The DNA was the basis for D and trimming; V, J and clone size are from that table. Within this sample are 150,000 to 200,000 clones, with approximately 62% of them counted one time only. Roughly 1.7% of the sample is in the top ten clones.

V is cut by 1 base and J by 2 bases, and the space between the germline ends is 7 bases. The germline V gene specifies SGHDN as CDR1 and FVKESK as CDR2. Spanning cysteine to phenylalanine, the CDR3 consists of 14 amino acids. CDR3 DNA only is kept here, 42 bases in frame from base 1. The sample's time point label is to be understood as: baseline before oral tofacitinib. From alopecia areata patients, peripheral blood was collected along with lesional scalp punch biopsies. PBMCs were separated by density centrifugation and stained for CD3, CD4 and CD8, after which CD4+ and CD8+ T cells were sorted on a FACSAria.

The sequencing used CD4+ T cells sorted from blood, collected at week 0. The TCR sequence derives from a human donor with alopecia areata. The chain is made from TRBV14 and TRBJ2-3, with the D gene not confidently named. The bases are TGTGCCAGCAGCCAAGGCTTAATCACAGATACGCAGTATTTT. Protein translation: CASSQGLITDTQYF.